Below, one T cell receptor beta chain is given with its context. Its antigen is not yet known. It has no much larger one-base neighbor in the sample; base qualities were not kept. One collaborating source in Seattle enrolled patients during active infection and followed them longitudinally through the course of disease. The collaborating institutions used their own protocols to collect whole blood in K2EDTA tubes. Collaborator samples were shipped for TCRbeta analysis as frozen whole blood, isolated PBMCs, or DNA extracted from either sample type. CDR1 SGDLS and CDR2 YYNGEE are derived from the germline V gene. Spanning cysteine to phenylalanine, the CDR3 consists of 13 amino acids. Only CDR3 DNA remains: 39 bases, in frame from the first base. V loses 0 bases of germline sequence and J loses 10 bases, and the interval between the two ends is 13 bases. The data were obtained in a study of blood T cell repertoires in COVID-19 (TCRdb year 2020). Context from the whole study: The collaborator samples originated in the United States, Italy and Spain and spanned the acute and convalescent phases of COVID-19. Where HLA class I and class II types were available, the types were taken from metadata supplied by the sample provider, not from assay-based typing. Deeply sampled blood TCRbeta repertoires from subjects exposed to, actively infected with, or recovered from COVID-19 were included in the dataset. The material from the prospective study consisted of cDNA or gDNA derived from T cells, B-cell-depleted T cells, or PBMCs. Samples were obtained from the ongoing ImmuneRACE study (first 160 participants) and from 1,254 subjects provided by 6 global collaborators. The repertoires were released in a freely available public database intended as a resource for research on the immune response to SARS-CoV-2. The sample metadata nearly always contained a de-identified subject ID, COVID-19 status, age in years and sex. The study at large found these results: The amount of clinical and demographic metadata varied by source and participant and was provided uncurated.

The immunoSEQ Assay, a bias-controlled multiplex PCR, was used to amplify TCRbeta CDR3 regions from genomic DNA. On the study's bioinformatics: The number of nucleated cells in each sample was estimated from the amplification of reference gene primers within the assay. To quantify the absolute abundance of each unique TCRbeta CDR3 rearrangement, sequence reads were collapsed and filtered. For each sample, productive Simpson clonality was calculated by taking the square root of Simpson's diversity index across productive rearrangements. Imported from immuneACCESS, the table was reduced by TCRdb to in-frame sequences with V and J called. These copies leave out some clones; in studies compared against another copy, an unresolved V gene accounts for under half, and the cause of the remainder is not known. V and J calls and clone size are copied from that table; D and trimming were computed from the DNA. For this sample the table gives more than 350,000 clones, of which approximately 89% were detected only once. The top ten hold more than 9% of the sample.

Here the chain combines TRBV9 and TRBJ1-1; confidence is insufficient to name the D gene. Specimen: peripheral blood. This TCR was sampled from a woman aged 30 to 39 with COVID-19, enrolled during active disease. The CDR3 reads as follows: CASSVEQRKPAFF. The DNA reads TGTGCCAGCAGCGTAGAGCAGAGGAAACCAGCTTTCTTT.